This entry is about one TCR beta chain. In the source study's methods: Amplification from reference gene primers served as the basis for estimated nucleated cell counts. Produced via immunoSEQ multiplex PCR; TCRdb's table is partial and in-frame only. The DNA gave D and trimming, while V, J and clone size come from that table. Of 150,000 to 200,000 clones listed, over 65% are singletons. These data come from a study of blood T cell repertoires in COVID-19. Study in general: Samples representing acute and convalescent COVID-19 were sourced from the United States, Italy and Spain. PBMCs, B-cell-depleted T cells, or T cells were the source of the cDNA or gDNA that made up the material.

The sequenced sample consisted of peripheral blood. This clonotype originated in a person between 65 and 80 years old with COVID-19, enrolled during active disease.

The CDR3 reads CASSKTGLAGGKNEQFF. Here the CDR3 DNA reads TGTGCCAGCAGTAAGACGGGACTAGCGGGAGGGAAGAATGAGCAGTTCTTC. J is TRBJ2-1 and V is TRBV6-2 or TRBV6-3, with 16 bases matching TRBD2. The germline V gene encodes CDR1 MNHEY and CDR2 SVGEGT. Trimming removed 5 bases from V and 7 bases from J; junction bases left unmatched: 8. CDR3 length: 17 residues.